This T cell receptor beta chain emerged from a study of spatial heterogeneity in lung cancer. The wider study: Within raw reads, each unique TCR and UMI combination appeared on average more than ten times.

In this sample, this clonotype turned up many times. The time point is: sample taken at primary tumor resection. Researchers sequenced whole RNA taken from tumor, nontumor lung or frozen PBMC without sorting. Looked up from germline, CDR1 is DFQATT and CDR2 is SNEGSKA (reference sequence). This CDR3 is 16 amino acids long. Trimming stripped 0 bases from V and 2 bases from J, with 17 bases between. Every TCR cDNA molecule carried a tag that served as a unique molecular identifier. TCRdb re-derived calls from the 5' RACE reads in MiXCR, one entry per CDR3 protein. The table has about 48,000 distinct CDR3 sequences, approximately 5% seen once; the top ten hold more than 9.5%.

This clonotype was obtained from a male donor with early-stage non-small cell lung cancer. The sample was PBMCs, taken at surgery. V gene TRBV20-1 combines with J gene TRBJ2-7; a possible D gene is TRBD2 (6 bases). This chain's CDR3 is CSARDPGLTSPYEQYF. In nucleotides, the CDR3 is TGCAGTGCTAGAGATCCCGGGTTGACTAGTCCCTACGAGCAGTACTTC.